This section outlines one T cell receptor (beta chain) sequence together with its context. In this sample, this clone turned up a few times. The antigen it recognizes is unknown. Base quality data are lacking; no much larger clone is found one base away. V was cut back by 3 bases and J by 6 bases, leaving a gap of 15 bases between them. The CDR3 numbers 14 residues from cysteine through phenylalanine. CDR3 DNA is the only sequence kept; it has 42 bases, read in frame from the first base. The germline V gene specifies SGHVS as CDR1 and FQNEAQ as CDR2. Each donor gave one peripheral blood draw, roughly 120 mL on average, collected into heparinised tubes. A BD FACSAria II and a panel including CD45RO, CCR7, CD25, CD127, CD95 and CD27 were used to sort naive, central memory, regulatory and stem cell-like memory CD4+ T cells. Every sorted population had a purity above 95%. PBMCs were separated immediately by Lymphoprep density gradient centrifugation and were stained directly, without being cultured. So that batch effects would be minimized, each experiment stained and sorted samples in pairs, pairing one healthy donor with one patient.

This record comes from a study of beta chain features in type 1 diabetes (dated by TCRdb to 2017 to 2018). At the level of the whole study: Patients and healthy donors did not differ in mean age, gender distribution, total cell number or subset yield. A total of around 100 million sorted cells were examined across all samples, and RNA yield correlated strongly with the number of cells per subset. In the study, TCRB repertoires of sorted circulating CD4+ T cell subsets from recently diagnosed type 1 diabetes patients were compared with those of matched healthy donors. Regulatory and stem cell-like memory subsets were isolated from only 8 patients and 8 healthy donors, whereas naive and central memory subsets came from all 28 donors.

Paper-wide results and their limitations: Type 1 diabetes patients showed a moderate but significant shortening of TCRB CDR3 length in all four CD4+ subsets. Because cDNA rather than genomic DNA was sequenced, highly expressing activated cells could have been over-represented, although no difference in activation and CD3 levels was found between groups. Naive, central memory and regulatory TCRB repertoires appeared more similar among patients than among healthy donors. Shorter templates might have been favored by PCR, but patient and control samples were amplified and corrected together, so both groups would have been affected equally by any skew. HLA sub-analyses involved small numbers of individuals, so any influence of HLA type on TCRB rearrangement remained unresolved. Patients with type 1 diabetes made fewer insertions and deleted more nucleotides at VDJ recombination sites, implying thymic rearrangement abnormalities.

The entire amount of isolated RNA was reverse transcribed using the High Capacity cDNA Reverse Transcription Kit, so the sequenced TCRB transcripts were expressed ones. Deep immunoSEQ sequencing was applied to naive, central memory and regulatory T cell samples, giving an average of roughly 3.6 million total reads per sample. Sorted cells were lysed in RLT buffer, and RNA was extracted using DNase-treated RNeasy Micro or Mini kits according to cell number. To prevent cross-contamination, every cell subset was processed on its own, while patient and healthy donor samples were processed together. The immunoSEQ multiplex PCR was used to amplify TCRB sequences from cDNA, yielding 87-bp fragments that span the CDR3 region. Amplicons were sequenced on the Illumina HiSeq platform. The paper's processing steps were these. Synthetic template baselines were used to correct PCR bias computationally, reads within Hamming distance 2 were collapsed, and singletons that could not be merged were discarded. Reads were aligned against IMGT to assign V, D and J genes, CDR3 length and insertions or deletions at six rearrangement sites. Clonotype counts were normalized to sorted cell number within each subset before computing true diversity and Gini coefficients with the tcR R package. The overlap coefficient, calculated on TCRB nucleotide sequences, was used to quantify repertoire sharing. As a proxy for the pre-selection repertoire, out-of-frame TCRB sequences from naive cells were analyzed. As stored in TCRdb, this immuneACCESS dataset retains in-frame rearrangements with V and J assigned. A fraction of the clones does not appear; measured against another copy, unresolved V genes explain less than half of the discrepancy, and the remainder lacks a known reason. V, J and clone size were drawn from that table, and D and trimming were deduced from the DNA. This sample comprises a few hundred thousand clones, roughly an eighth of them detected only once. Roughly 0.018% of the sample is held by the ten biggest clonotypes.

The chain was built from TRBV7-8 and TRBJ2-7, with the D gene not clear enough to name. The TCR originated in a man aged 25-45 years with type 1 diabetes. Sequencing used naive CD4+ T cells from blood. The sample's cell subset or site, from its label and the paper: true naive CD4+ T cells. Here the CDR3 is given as CASSFPASLSEQYF. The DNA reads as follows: TGTGCCAGCAGCTTTCCCGCTAGTCTCTCCGAGCAGTACTTC.